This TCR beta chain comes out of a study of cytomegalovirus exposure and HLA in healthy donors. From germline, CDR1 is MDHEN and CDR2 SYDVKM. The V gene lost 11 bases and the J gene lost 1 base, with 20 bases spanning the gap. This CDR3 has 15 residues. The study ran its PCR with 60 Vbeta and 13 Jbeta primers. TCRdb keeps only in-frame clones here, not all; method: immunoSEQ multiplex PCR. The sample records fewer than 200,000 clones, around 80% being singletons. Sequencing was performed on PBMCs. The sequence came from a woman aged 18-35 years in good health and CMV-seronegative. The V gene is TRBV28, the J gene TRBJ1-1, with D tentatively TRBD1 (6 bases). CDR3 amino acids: CALLWGRPGNTEAFF. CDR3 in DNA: TGTGCCCTACTCTGGGGGCGACCTGGGAACACTGAAGCTTTCTTT.